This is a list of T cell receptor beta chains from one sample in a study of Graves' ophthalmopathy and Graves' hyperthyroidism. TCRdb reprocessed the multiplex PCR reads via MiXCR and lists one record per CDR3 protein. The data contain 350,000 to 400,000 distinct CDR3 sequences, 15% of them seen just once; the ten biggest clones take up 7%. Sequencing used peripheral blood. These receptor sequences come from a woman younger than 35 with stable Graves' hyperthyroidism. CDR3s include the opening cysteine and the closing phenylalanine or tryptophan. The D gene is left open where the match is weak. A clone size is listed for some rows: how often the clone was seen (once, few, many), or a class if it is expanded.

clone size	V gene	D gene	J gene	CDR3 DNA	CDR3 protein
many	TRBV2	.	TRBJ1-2	TGTGCCAGCAGTGAATCCCCCGTCTACACCTTC	CASSESPVYTF
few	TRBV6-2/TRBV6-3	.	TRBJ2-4	TGTGCCACTACGCCGCTAGCCAAAAACATTAAGTACTTC	CATTPLAKNIKYF
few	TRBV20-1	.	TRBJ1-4	TGCAGTGCTAGAGAGGGGACTAGGCTGAAGGAAAAACTGTTTTTT	CSAREGTRLKEKLFF
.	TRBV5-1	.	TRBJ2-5	TGCGCCAGCAGCTCCGGGACTGTGGGAGAGACCCAGTACTTC	CASSSGTVGETQYF
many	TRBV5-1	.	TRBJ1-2	TGCGCCAGCAGCTGGGACGGGGTTAACTATGGCTACACCTTC	CASSWDGVNYGYTF
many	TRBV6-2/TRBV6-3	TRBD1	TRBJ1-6	TGTGCCAGCACTGGGACAGCTCTTAAGTCACCCCTCCACTTT	CASTGTALKSPLHF
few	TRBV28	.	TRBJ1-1	TGTGCCAGCACCCGCACCGTCGGACACGTGAACACTGAAGCTTTCTTT	CASTRTVGHVNTEAFF
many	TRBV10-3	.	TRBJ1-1	TGTGCCATCAGTGATCGGGGGAACACTGAAGCTTTCTTT	CAISDRGNTEAFF
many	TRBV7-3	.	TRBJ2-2	TGTGCCAGCTCGGGGTCGCTCACCGGGGAGCTGTTTTTT	CASSGSLTGELFF
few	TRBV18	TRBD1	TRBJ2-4	TGTGCCAGCTCACAGACAGGGGGCTTTGCCAAAAACATTCAGTACTTC	CASSQTGGFAKNIQYF
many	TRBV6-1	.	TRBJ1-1	TGTGCCAGCAGTGACCCCGTGACAGCGAACACTGAAGCTTTCTTT	CASSDPVTANTEAFF
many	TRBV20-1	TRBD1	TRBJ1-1	TGCAGTGCTAGACAGGGGGCGCGGGACACTGAAGCTTTCTTT	CSARQGARDTEAFF
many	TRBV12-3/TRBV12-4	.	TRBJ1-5	TGTGCCAGCAGGCGGGGTTATAGCAATCAGCCCCAGCATTTT	CASRRGYSNQPQHF
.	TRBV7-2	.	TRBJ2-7	TGTGCCAGCAGCTTAGATCAGAGTTGGGAGCAGTACTTC	CASSLDQSWEQYF
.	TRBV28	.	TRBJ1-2	TGTGCCAGCAGTTTACGGGATTATAACTATGGCTACACCTTC	CASSLRDYNYGYTF
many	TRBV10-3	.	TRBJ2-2	TGTGCCATCAGGCGGAACACCGGGGAGCTGTTTTTT	CAIRRNTGELFF
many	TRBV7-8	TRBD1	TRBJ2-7	TGTGCCAGCAGCTTAAGGGACAGGGGGCGAATGGTGGATTTAAAGGAGTACTTC	CASSLRDRGRMVDLKEYF
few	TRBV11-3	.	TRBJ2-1	TGTGCCAGCGACCCAGGGAGCTCCTACAATGAGCAGTTCTTC	CASDPGSSYNEQFF
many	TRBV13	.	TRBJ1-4	TGTGCCAGCAGCTTACGAGACGGTCCAACTAATGAAAAACTGTTTTTT	CASSLRDGPTNEKLFF
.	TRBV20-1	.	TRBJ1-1	TGCAGTGCTAGATACCTGCAGGGCGAGGCCACTGAAGCTTTCTTT	CSARYLQGEATEAFF
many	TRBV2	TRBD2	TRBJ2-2	TGTGCCAGTACCTATAGCGGGGGCGACACCGGGGAGCTGTTTTTT	CASTYSGGDTGELFF
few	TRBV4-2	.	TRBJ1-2	TGTGCCAGCAGCCAACAGGAGGCAGGAGGATATGGCTACACCTTC	CASSQQEAGGYGYTF
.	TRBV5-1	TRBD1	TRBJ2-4	TGCGCCAGCAGGCAACAGGGGGCTAACGGCAACATTCAGTACTTC	CASRQQGANGNIQYF
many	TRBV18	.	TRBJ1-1	TGTGCCAGCTCACCCACAGGGCTGGCGGCTTTCTTT	CASSPTGLAAFF